This T cell receptor beta chain was found in a study of lymphopenia after photon versus proton radiotherapy. Comment on this clone: Its target is unknown.

Clones were read by immunoSEQ multiplex PCR, and TCRdb kept only the in-frame ones, dropping some. The sample lists roughly 61,000 clones, roughly 90% occurring once. V was clipped by 5 bases and J by 7 bases, with 18 bases between them. The V gene's germline CDR1 is LNHDA and CDR2 SQIVND (reference sequence). The CDR3 consists of 15 residues. Study-level findings and limits: Better survival with proton therapy was suggested as possible, not demonstrated. Post-nadir diversity loss with photons came from oligoclonal expansion, particularly CD8+ Temra cells.

The sequence was obtained from an elderly man with esophageal cancer. V usage is TRBV19 and J usage is TRBJ2-1, with D maybe TRBD1 (6 bases). The sequencing here drew on peripheral blood, taken from a patient treated with proton-based radiotherapy. The CDR3 coding sequence is TGTGCCAGTAGTCCTCAGGGGACGATTACGAATGAGCAGTTCTTC. Translating it yields CASSPQGTITNEQFF.